This T cell receptor (beta chain) came from a study of cytomegalovirus exposure and HLA in healthy donors. Broader study findings: The authors confirmed in vitro that a few CMV-associated chains were specific for CMV antigens. Later work found most CMV-associated TCR beta chains apparently HLA-restricted. The listing of 150 or so TCR beta chains classed them as cytomegalovirus-associated.

Germline loops: CDR1 SGHDT, CDR2 YYEEEE. V was pared by 4 bases and J by 2 bases, with 4 bases of the junction left unmatched. This CDR3 comprises 15 residues. PCR amplification relied on 60 Vbeta primers (plus 13 Jbeta primers). Data came from immunoSEQ multiplex PCR; TCRdb stores just in-frame clones and leaves some out. Among about 160,000 clones listed, 70% to 90% were seen once. Details on this clone: What it binds is unknown.

The sequence derives from a woman aged 18-29 years in good health and CMV-seronegative. The chain employs TRBV5-6 and TRBJ1-3, with 9 bases identical to TRBD1. Sequencing input: PBMCs. CDR3 DNA: TGTGCCAGCAGCCGGACAGGGGAGCCTGGAAACACCATATATTTT. Protein product: CASSRTGEPGNTIYF.